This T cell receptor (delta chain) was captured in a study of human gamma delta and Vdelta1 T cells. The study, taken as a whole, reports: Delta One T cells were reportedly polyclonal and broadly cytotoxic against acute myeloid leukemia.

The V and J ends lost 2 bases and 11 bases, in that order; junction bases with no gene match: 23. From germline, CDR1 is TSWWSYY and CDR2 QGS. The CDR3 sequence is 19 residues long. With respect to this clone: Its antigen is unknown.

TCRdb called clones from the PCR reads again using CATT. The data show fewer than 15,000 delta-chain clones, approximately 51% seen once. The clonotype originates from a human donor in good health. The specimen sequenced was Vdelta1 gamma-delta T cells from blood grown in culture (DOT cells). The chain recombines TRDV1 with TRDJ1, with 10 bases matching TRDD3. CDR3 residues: CALGETYLLGDRTDRRLIF. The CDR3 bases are TGTGCTCTTGGGGAAACTTATTTGCTGGGGGATAGGACGGATCGTCGGCTCATCTTT.